The 25 T cell receptor beta chains below all came from one sample that was sequenced in a study of T cell responses to AZD1222 COVID-19 vaccine. Profiling relied on immunoSEQ multiplex PCR, and the TCRdb table lists in-frame clones only, not all of them. The profile shows tens of thousands of clones, around 90% of them singletons. The sequencing here drew on peripheral blood, taken on day 0 of MenACWY control vaccination. These receptor sequences come from an adult in good health.

The chain is built from TRBV6-5 and TRBJ1-5; a possible D gene is TRBD1 (5 bases). The CDR3 spans 14 residues. CDR1 is MNHEY and CDR2 is SVGAGI in the germline V gene. Deletions cut 8 bases from V and 4 bases from J, with 15 bases between. CDR3 coding DNA: TGTGCCAGCGGTCGTAGGGAGGGGAATCAGCCCCAGCATTTT. As protein: CASGRREGNQPQHF.

This rearrangement joins TRBV3-1 (or the pseudogene TRBV3-2) to TRBJ2-5; 13 positions agree with TRBD2. Germline trimming cut 3 bases from V and 2 bases from J; bases unmatched to any gene: 9. The CDR3 is 18 amino acids. In germline, CDR1 is LGHDT, CDR2 YNNKEL (reference sequence). The CDR3 reads CASSQRAGLAGEQETQYF. DNA of the CDR3: TGTGCCAGCAGCCAGCGCGCTGGACTAGCGGGAGAACAAGAGACCCAGTACTTC.

This clone was seen once. V usage is TRBV7-9 and J usage is TRBJ2-1; 10 nucleotides agree with TRBD2. This CDR3 has 14 amino acids. The germline CDR1 and CDR2 sequences are SEHNR and FQNEAQ (reference sequence). J gave up 7 bases and V 5 bases, and 5 bases lay outside the gene matches. CDR3 DNA sequence: TGTGCCAGCAGCCAGGGACTAGCGAGGAATGAGCAGTTCTTC. Encoded protein: CASSQGLARNEQFF.

This clone was counted once. This chain joins TRBV6-2 or TRBV6-3 and TRBJ1-1; D gene unclear. Looked up from germline, CDR1 is MNHEY and CDR2 is SVGEGT. This CDR3 is built from 16 residues. The ends were cut back, 2 bases at V and 2 bases at J, with 15 bases in the middle. CDR3 nucleotides: TGTGCCAGCAGTTACCCGGGCGGGAGTATCAACACTGAAGCTTTCTTT. It encodes CASSYPGGSINTEAFF.

The chain couples TRBV9 to TRBJ1-3; possible D gene TRBD1, 5 bases. The CDR3 totals 14 residues. CDR1 and CDR2 (germline): SGDLS, YYNGEE. V was cut by 4 bases and J by 4 bases, with 12 bases left in between. Here the CDR3 reads CASSRQGPGNTIYF. For the CDR3, the DNA is TGTGCCAGCAGCCGCCAGGGCCCAGGAAACACCATATATTTT.

This chain's CDR3 is CASSPLGGTSGNTIYF. The CDR3 bases are TGTGCCAGCAGCCCCCTGGGGGGCACCTCTGGAAACACCATATATTTT. The chain has TRBV3-1 (or the pseudogene TRBV3-2) and TRBJ1-3; possible D gene TRBD1, 6 bases. The CDR3 runs to 16 residues. The germline V and J ends were trimmed by 4 bases and 0 bases, with 13 bases remaining between them. The germline V gene encodes CDR1 LGHDT and CDR2 YNNKEL (reference sequence).

The chain employs TRBV30 and TRBJ1-5, with 8 bases that match TRBD1. J lost 3 bases, V lost 0 bases, and 10 bases had no gene match. Germline CDR1 and CDR2: GTSNPN and SVGIG (reference sequence). This CDR3 spans 17 amino acids. CDR3 protein: CAWSVKPSDRVNQPQHF. The CDR3 DNA follows: TGTGCCTGGAGTGTTAAACCCTCGGACAGGGTCAATCAGCCCCAGCATTTT.

The genes are TRBV19 and TRBJ2-2, with D possibly being TRBD1 (5 bases). V was shortened by 5 bases and J by 8 bases, with 18 bases between the two germline ends. The CDR3 runs to 15 residues. Germline V gene data show CDR1 as LNHDA and CDR2 as SQIVND (reference sequence). The CDR3 loop is CASSSSRQIQGELFF. The CDR3 DNA reads TGTGCCAGTAGTTCCTCACGACAGATACAAGGGGAGCTGTTTTTT.

V is TRBV28 and J is TRBJ1-5, with D possibly TRBD1 on 6 matching bases. This CDR3 comprises 14 residues. Germline assignment: CDR1 MDHEN and CDR2 SYDVKM. Deletions cut 6 bases from V and 2 bases from J, with 11 bases between. CDR3 protein: CASRLGGGNQPQHF. In DNA, the CDR3 is TGTGCCAGCAGACTAGGGGGGGGCAATCAGCCCCAGCATTTT.

The gene calls are TRBV10-3 and TRBJ1-4, with 7 bases fitting TRBD1. The CDR3 extends over 18 amino acids. Per the germline V gene, CDR1 is ENHRY and CDR2 is SYGVKD. V dropped 4 bases and J dropped 0; count of bases not matched to a gene: 11. The CDR3 nucleotides are TGTGCCATCAGTGGTAACAGGGGATTGGGAGCAACTAATGAAAAACTGTTTTTT. Protein: CAISGNRGLGATNEKLFF.

The chain uses TRBV19 and TRBJ2-7; 11 bases match TRBD2. Germline loops: CDR1 LNHDA, CDR2 SQIVND (reference sequence). J gave up 2 bases and V 10 bases, and 7 bases lay outside the gene matches. CDR3 length: 14 amino acids. This chain's CDR3 is CATLSGRDPYEQYF. Here the CDR3 DNA reads TGTGCCACCCTTAGCGGGAGGGACCCCTACGAGCAGTACTTC.

V usage is TRBV15 and J usage is TRBJ2-5; D gene ambiguous. Germline assignment: CDR1 LNHNV and CDR2 YYDKDF (reference sequence). The CDR3 sequence is 11 residues long. V was pared by 5 bases and J by 2 bases, with 3 bases between. The CDR3 coding sequence is TGTGCCACCAGCGATCAAGAGACCCAGTACTTC. Encoded protein: CATSDQETQYF.

The chain combines TRBV5-6 with TRBJ2-7, with D uncertain. This CDR3 has 14 amino acids. Trimming shortened V by 0 bases and J by 3 bases, and 10 bases separated the two germline ends. Per the germline V gene, CDR1 is SGHDT and CDR2 is YYEEEE. DNA of the CDR3: TGTGCCAGCAGCTTGGGTGAAGCAGGCTACGAGCAGTACTTC. This translates into CASSLGEAGYEQYF.

The CDR3 reads CASSLSGPDTQYF. The CDR3 DNA reads TGCGCCAGCAGCTTGTCTGGCCCGGATACGCAGTATTTT. V usage is TRBV5-1 and J usage is TRBJ2-3, with D uncertain. This CDR3 has 13 amino acids. From germline, CDR1 is SGHRS and CDR2 YFSETQ. Trimming shortened V by 1 base and J by 6 bases, and 9 bases separated the two germline ends.

The chain employs TRBV9 and TRBJ2-3; 8 bases fit TRBD1. Per germline, CDR1 SGDLS and CDR2 YYNGEE. This CDR3 is 15 amino acids long. The J segment lost 0 bases and the V segment lost 3 bases, leaving 3 bases of the junction unmatched. The CDR3 nucleotides are TGTGCCAGCAGCGCGACAGGGGTTAGCACAGATACGCAGTATTTT. The encoded protein is CASSATGVSTDTQYF.

The J gene is TRBJ2-5, the V gene TRBV5-1; TRBD2 agrees at 14 bases. Per germline, CDR1 SGHRS and CDR2 YFSETQ. CDR3 length: 16 amino acids. V gave up 3 bases and J gave up 3 bases; unmatched junction bases: 4. The CDR3, as DNA: TGCGCCAGCAGCTCTGGGGGACTAGCGGGAGAAGAGACCCAGTACTTC. Protein sequence: CASSSGGLAGEETQYF.

This chain connects TRBV18 to TRBJ2-5; a weak D match, TRBD2 (6 bases). CDR3 length equals 15 residues. Trimming cost V 2 bases and J 4 bases, with 14 bases left between them. From germline, CDR1 is KGHSH and CDR2 LQKENI. This chain's CDR3 is CASSPNAGWLETQYF. The CDR3 DNA is TGTGCCAGCTCACCAAATGCGGGGTGGTTAGAGACCCAGTACTTC.

This clone was recorded only once. The chain is built from TRBV6-5 and TRBJ2-7; 7 nucleotides line up with TRBD2. J was trimmed by 7 bases and V by 2 bases; bases with no gene match: 5. CDR3 length: 13 amino acids. Germline V gene data show CDR1 as MNHEY and CDR2 as SVGAGI. The CDR3 DNA follows: TGTGCCAGCAGTTACGAACGGGGGGAGGAGCAGTACTTC. It yields the protein CASSYERGEEQYF.

The rearrangement joins TRBV6-4 to TRBJ2-3, with D tentatively TRBD1 (5 bases). V lost 6 bases and J lost 0, with 13 bases in between. Germline V gene data show CDR1 as MRHNA and CDR2 as SNTAGT. This CDR3 comprises 15 residues. This CDR3 is CASRPARASTDTQYF. The CDR3 bases are TGTGCCAGCAGACCAGCCAGGGCAAGCACAGATACGCAGTATTTT.

The CDR3 coding sequence is TGTGCCAGCAGCCAAGCGGCCCAGGGGACAGGGAGGGTTCGATACACCGGGGAGCTGTTTTTT. Translation gives CASSQAAQGTGRVRYTGELFF. The chain has TRBV4-2 and TRBJ2-2, with 9 bases identical to TRBD1. The CDR3 covers 21 residues. The V gene's germline CDR1 is LGHNA and CDR2 YNFKEQ. V was clipped by 1 base and J by 3 bases; unmatched bases: 18.

The chain couples TRBV28 to TRBJ1-2, with D possibly TRBD1 on 6 matching bases. V lost 8 bases, J lost 3 bases, and 19 bases lay in between. This CDR3 comprises 15 residues. CDR1 MDHEN and CDR2 SYDVKM come from the germline V gene. The DNA of the CDR3 is TGTGCCAGCTCCCCTGTGGGGGCGCGGGACTATGGCTACACCTTC. It yields the protein CASSPVGARDYGYTF.

J is TRBJ1-5 and V is TRBV19; D is unresolved. V shed 3 bases and J shed 4 bases, with 13 bases lying between them. The CDR3 is made up of 15 amino acids. CDR1 and CDR2 (germline): LNHDA, SQIVND (reference sequence). In nucleotides, the CDR3 is TGTGCCAGTAGTATGGCGGGAAGGGATAATCAGCCCCAGCATTTT. Translated, it gives CASSMAGRDNQPQHF. The variable domain in full, with the rest retrieved from reference TRBV19 and TRBJ1-5, is DGGITQSPKYLFRKEGQNVTLSCEQNLNHDAMYWYRQDPGQGLRLIYYSQIVNDFQKGDIAEGYSVSREKKESFPLTVTSAQKNPTAFYLCASSMAGRDNQPQHFGDGTRLSIL.

Only one count was recorded for this clone. This chain joins TRBV6-1 and TRBJ1-6; 11 bases match TRBD1. Germline-derived CDR1 and CDR2 are MNHNS and SASEGT. The V gene end was trimmed by 5 bases and the J gene end by 6 bases; junction bases not matched to a gene: 3. The CDR3 has 15 residues. CDR3 residues: CASSLGTGGNSPLHF. As DNA, the CDR3 is TGTGCCAGCAGTTTAGGGACAGGGGGTAATTCACCCCTCCACTTT.

The genes are TRBV10-3 and TRBJ1-1; perhaps TRBD1 as D (6 bases). The V and J ends lost 2 bases and 3 bases respectively, with 10 bases between them. The CDR3 contains 14 residues. CDR1 and CDR2 from the germline V gene are ENHRY and SYGVKD. The CDR3 spells CAISEGGRDTEAFF. The CDR3 DNA reads as TGTGCCATCAGTGAGGGGGGGCGGGACACTGAAGCTTTCTTT.

The rearrangement links TRBV7-9 to TRBJ2-7; 12 bases fit TRBD2. There are 16 residues in the CDR3. Germline assignment: CDR1 SEHNR and CDR2 FQNEAQ (reference sequence). V shed 5 bases, J shed 2 bases, and the junction held 7 bases outside the gene matches. CDR3: CASSPSTSGGPYEQYF. The CDR3, as DNA: TGTGCCAGCAGCCCCTCGACTAGCGGGGGACCCTACGAGCAGTACTTC.